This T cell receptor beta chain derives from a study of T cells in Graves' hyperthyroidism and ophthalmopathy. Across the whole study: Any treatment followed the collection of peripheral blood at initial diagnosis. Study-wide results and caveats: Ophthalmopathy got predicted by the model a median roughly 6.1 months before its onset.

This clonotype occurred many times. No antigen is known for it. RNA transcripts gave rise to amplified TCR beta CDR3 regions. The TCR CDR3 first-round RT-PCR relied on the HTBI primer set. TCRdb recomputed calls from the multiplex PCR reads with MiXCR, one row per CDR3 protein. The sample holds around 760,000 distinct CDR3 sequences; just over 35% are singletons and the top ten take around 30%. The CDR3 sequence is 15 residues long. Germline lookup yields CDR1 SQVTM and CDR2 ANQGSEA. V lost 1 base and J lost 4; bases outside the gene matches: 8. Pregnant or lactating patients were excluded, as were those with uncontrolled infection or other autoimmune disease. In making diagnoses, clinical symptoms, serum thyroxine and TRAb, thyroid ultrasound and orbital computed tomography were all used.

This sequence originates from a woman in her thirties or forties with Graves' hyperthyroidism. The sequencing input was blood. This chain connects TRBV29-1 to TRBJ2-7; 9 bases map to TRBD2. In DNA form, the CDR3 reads TGCAGCGTTGAAGCCCGCCTAGCGGGGAGATACGAGCAGTACTTC. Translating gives CSVEARLAGRYEQYF.